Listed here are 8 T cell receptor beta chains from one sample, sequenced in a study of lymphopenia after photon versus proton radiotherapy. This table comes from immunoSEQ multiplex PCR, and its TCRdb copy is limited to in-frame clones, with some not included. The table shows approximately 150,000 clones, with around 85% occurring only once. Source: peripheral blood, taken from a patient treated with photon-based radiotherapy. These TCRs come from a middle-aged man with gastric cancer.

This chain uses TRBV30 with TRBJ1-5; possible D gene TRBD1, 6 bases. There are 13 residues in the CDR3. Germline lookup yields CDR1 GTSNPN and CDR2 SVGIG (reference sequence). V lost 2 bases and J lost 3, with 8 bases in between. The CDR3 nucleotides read TGTGCCTGGAGTAGACAGGACAATCAGCCCCAGCATTTT. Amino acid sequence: CAWSRQDNQPQHF.

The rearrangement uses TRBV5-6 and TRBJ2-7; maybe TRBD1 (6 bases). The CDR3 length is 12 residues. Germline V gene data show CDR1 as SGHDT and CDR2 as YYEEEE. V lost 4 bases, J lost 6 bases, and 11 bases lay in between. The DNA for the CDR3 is TGTGCCAGCAGCCCGGGACAACGCGAGCAGTACTTC. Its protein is CASSPGQREQYF.

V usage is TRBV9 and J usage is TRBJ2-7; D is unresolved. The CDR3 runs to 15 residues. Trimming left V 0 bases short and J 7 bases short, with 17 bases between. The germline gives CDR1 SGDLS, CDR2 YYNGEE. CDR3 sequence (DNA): TGTGCCAGCAGCGTAGCGGCTCAGACGTGGAGTGAGCAGTACTTC. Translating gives CASSVAAQTWSEQYF.

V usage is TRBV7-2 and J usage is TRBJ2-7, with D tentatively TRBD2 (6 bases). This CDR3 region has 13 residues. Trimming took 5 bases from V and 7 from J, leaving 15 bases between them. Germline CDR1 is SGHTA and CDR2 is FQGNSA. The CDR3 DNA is TGTGCCAGCAGCGTCGGGAGCCTGGGGGAGCAGTACTTC. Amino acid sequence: CASSVGSLGEQYF.

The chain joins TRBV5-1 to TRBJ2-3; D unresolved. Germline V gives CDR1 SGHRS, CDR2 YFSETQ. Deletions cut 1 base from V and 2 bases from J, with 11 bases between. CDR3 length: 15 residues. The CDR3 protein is CASSLTVLPTDTQYF. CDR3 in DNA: TGCGCCAGCAGCTTGACAGTACTCCCCACAGATACGCAGTATTTT.

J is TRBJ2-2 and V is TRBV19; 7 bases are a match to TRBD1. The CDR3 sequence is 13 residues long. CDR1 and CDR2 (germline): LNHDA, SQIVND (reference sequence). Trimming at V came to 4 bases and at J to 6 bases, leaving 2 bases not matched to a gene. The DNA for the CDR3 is TGTGCCAGTAGTAACAGGGGATCCGGGGAGCTGTTTTTT. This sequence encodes CASSNRGSGELFF. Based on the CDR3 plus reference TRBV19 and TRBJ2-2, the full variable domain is DGGITQSPKYLFRKEGQNVTLSCEQNLNHDAMYWYRQDPGQGLRLIYYSQIVNDFQKGDIAEGYSVSREKKESFPLTVTSAQKNPTAFYLCASSNRGSGELFFGEGSRLTVL.

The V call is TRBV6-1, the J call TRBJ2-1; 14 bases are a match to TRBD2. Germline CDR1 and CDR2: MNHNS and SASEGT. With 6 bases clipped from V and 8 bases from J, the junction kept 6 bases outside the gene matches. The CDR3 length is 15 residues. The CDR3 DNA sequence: TGTGCCAGCAGGCAGACTAGCGGGAGGGCCGATGAGCAGTTCTTC. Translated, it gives CASRQTSGRADEQFF.

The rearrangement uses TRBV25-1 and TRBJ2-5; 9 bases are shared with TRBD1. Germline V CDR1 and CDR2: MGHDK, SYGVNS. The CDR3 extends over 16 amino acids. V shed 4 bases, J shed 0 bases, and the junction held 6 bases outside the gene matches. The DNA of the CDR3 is TGTGCCAGCAGTGTTGGAGACAGGGGGTACCAAGAGACCCAGTACTTC. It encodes CASSVGDRGYQETQYF. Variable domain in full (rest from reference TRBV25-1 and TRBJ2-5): EADIYQTPRYLVIGTGKKITLECSQTMGHDKMYWYQQDPGMELHLIHYSYGVNSTEKGDLSSESTVSRIRTEHFPLTLESARPSHTSQYLCASSVGDRGYQETQYFGPGTRLLVL.